This section outlines one T cell receptor beta chain sequence together with its context. No antigen is known for it. The data stem from a study of identical twins. There were only healthy Caucasians among the donors. TCRdb called the 5' RACE reads again in MiXCR, with one record for every CDR3 protein. Here the sample spans about 1.7 million distinct CDR3 sequences, less than 35% being singletons. Between the trimmed V and J ends, which lost 6 bases and 7 bases, there was a span of 16 bases. Germline V lookup: CDR1 MNHNS, CDR2 SASEGT. The CDR3 extends over 14 amino acids. Study-level results: The same donors were not followed; conclusions instead depended on cross-sectional statistical analysis.

Sample: cord blood. The chain carries TRBV6-1 and TRBJ2-4; a weak D match, TRBD2 (6 bases). The receptor's source is a newborn girl in good health. CDR3 in DNA: TGTGCCAGCAGAATTAGCGGACGGGGGAACATTCAGTACTTC. It specifies CASRISGRGNIQYF.